This section outlines one TCR beta chain sequence together with its context. The antigen is not known. Sequencing targeted expressed TCRB transcripts, as all isolated RNA had been reverse transcribed. The protocol was immunoSEQ multiplex PCR, while the TCRdb copy is restricted to in-frame clones and leaves out a portion. Of 150,000 to 200,000 clones listed, roughly 63% are singletons. These data are taken from a study of beta chain features in type 1 diabetes. Broader study findings: Type 1 diabetes patients had TCRB CDR3s that were shorter (moderately but significantly so) in all four CD4+ subsets. Naive, central memory and regulatory TCRB repertoires appeared more similar among patients than healthy donors.

V shed 6 bases and J shed 5 bases, with 13 bases lying between them. CDR1 and CDR2 from the germline V gene are GTSNPN and SVGIG (reference sequence). There are 12 residues in the CDR3. The sequence derives from a man aged 30 to 39 with type 1 diabetes. This sequence joins TRBV30 and TRBJ2-5, with D perhaps matching TRBD1 (6 bases). Material for sequencing was naive CD4+ T cells from blood. CDR3 in amino acids: CACSQGPETQYF. The CDR3 bases are TGTGCCTGTTCACAGGGACCCGAGACCCAGTACTTC.